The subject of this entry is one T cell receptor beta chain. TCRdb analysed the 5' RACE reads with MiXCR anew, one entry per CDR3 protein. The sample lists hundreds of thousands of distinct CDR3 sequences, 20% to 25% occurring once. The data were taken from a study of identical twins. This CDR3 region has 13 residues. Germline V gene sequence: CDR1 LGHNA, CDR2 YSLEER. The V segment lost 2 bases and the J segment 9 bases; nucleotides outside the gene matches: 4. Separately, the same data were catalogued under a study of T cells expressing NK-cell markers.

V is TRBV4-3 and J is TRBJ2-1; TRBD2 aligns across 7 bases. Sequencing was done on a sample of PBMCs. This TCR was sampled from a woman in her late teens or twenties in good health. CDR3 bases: TGCGCCAGCAGCCAAACGACTAGCACTGAGCAGTTCTTC. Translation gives CASSQTTSTEQFF.